Listed here are 25 T cell receptor beta chains from one sample, sequenced in a study of regulatory T cells in long-lasting Graves disease. The time point here: persistent/refractory GD, antithyroid drugs over 5 years with positive TRAb. PBMCs were the source of the RNA used for TCR sequencing. Construction of TCR beta libraries relied on iRepertoire HTBI primers and on Arm-PCR targeting CDR3 regions. TCRdb reprocessed the multiplex PCR reads via MiXCR and lists one record per CDR3 protein. The sample has fewer than 400,000 distinct CDR3 sequences, less than 25% seen once. This specimen consisted of peripheral blood mononuclear cells (PBMCs), obtained when the disease was refractory, from a patient treated with antithyroid drugs. The origin of the receptors is a female donor with Graves disease.

This clonotype came up many times. V gene TRBV7-2 combines with J gene TRBJ1-4; D is undetermined. CDR1 SGHTA and CDR2 FQGNSA come from the germline V gene. The CDR3 length is 14 residues. Trimming removed 5 bases from V and 4 bases from J, with 11 bases in between. CDR3 residues: CASSPTFNNEKLFF. The CDR3 DNA follows: TGTGCCAGCAGCCCGACCTTTAATAATGAAAAACTGTTTTTT.

J is TRBJ2-2 and V is TRBV29-1; D gene ambiguous. This CDR3 comprises 12 residues. Germline assignment: CDR1 SQVTM and CDR2 ANQGSEA. Deletions cut 0 bases from V and 4 bases from J, with 3 bases between. CDR3 bases: TGCAGCGTTGAAGAGAGCACCGGGGAGCTGTTTTTT. It yields the protein CSVEESTGELFF.

This clonotype was detected a few times. This chain uses TRBV11-2 with TRBJ2-5; D gene ambiguous. Germline V gene data show CDR1 as SGHAT and CDR2 as FQNNGV. Trimming cost V 5 bases and J 1 base, with 11 bases left between them. This CDR3 has 14 amino acids. The CDR3 loop reads CASSPRRFQETQYF. The DNA of the CDR3 is TGTGCCAGCAGCCCCCGACGGTTCCAAGAGACCCAGTACTTC.

Here the CDR3 DNA reads TGTGCCAGTAGTATAGGAAAGGGACAGGGAGGCTTCGAGACCCAGTACTTC. Amino acids: CASSIGKGQGGFETQYF. The gene calls are TRBV19 and TRBJ2-5, with 9 nucleotides matching TRBD1. Per germline, CDR1 LNHDA and CDR2 SQIVND (reference sequence). The CDR3 sequence is 17 residues long. V was clipped by 1 base and J by 5 bases; unmatched bases: 11.

This clonotype was observed many times. The V and J genes are TRBV30 and TRBJ1-1; D is ambiguous. Looked up from germline, CDR1 is GTSNPN and CDR2 is SVGIG (reference sequence). CDR3 size: 12 residues. Trimming took 0 bases from V and 5 from J, leaving 7 bases between them. The CDR3 DNA is TGTGCCTGGAGTGTCGGTTGGACTGAAGCTTTCTTT. This encodes CAWSVGWTEAFF.

This clonotype was seen a handful of times. The rearrangement joins TRBV5-1 to TRBJ1-6; perhaps TRBD1 as D (5 bases). Germline V gives CDR1 SGHRS, CDR2 YFSETQ. The CDR3 extends over 15 amino acids. V was shortened by 0 bases and J by 9 bases, with 13 bases between the two germline ends. The CDR3 protein is CASSLVGTPSSPLHF. CDR3 sequence (DNA): TGCGCCAGCAGCTTGGTCGGGACTCCCTCTTCACCCCTCCACTTT.

This clonotype appeared a few times. A much larger clonotype is one base distant, so this may be a read error. V is TRBV28 and J is TRBJ1-5, with D perhaps matching TRBD1 (5 bases). Germline lookup yields CDR1 MDHEN and CDR2 SYDVKM. The V and J ends lost 4 bases and 7 bases respectively, with 11 bases between them. The CDR3 is 13 residues long. The CDR3 coding sequence is TGTGCCAGCAGTTGGCGGGGCGGCCAGCCCCAGCATTTT. This codes for CASSWRGGQPQHF. Complete variable domain (other parts from reference TRBV28 and TRBJ1-5): DVKVTQSSRYLVKRTGEKVFLECVQDMDHENMFWYRQDPGLGLRLIYFSYDVKMKEKGDIPEGYSVSREKKERFSLILESASTNQTSMYLCASSWRGGQPQHFGDGTRLSIL.

This clonotype occurred many times. J is TRBJ1-5 and V is TRBV28; D is undetermined. V lost 6 bases, J lost 0 bases, and 18 bases lay in between. Germline V lookup: CDR1 MDHEN, CDR2 SYDVKM. The CDR3 runs 17 residues. CDR3 amino acids: CASSLIDASYSNQPQHF. As DNA, the CDR3 is TGTGCCAGCAGCCTAATAGATGCGAGTTATAGCAATCAGCCCCAGCATTTT.

This clonotype was detected only a few times. This chain connects TRBV7-8 to TRBJ2-1; tentatively, D is TRBD2 (6 bases). V dropped 0 bases and J dropped 7 bases, with 13 bases sitting between them. Germline V gene sequence: CDR1 SGHVS, CDR2 FQNEAQ. This CDR3 region has 15 residues. Written as DNA, the CDR3 is TGTGCCAGCAGCTTAGCCCGCGGCCGGGGGAATGAGCAGTTCTTC. Protein product: CASSLARGRGNEQFF.

As to this clonotype: A read error is possible here, since a much larger clone lies one base away. The CDR3 sequence: CASSHNLGDTEAFF. In nucleotides, the CDR3 is TGTGCCAGCAGCCATAATTTGGGGGACACTGAAGCTTTCTTT. This sequence joins TRBV2 and TRBJ1-1, with D perhaps TRBD1 (5 bases). Per germline, CDR1 SNHLY and CDR2 FYNNEI. This CDR3 has 14 amino acids. The germline V and J ends were trimmed by 6 bases and 3 bases, with 14 bases remaining between them. Together with reference TRBV2 and TRBJ1-1, the CDR3 gives the full variable domain: EPEVTQTPSHQVTQMGQEVILRCVPISNHLYFYWYRQILGQKVEFLVSFYNNEISEKSEIFDDQFSVERPDGSNFTLKIRSTKLEDSAMYFCASSHNLGDTEAFFGQGTRLTVV.

This clonotype was detected only a few times. The rearrangement joins TRBV7-2 to TRBJ2-7, with D possibly matching TRBD2 (5 bases). The closer fit of TRBJ2-5 to the DNA end suggests the J call may be wrong. The CDR3 covers 13 residues. Germline CDR1 is SGHTA and CDR2 is FQGNSA. The CDR3 sequence is CASSGGGPGTQYF. The CDR3 DNA is TGTGCCAGCAGCGGAGGTGGCCCTGGGACCCAGTACTTC.

There are many counts of this clonotype. The rearrangement joins TRBV6-2 or TRBV6-3 to TRBJ1-1, with TRBD1 as a possible D gene (6 bases). Germline CDR1 and CDR2: MNHEY and SVGEGT. V lost 2 bases to trimming and J lost 4 bases, with 11 bases between them. This CDR3 region has 14 residues. The chain's CDR3 is CASSYNGQTTEAFF. The CDR3 region has the DNA TGTGCCAGCAGTTACAACGGACAGACCACTGAAGCTTTCTTT.

The J gene is TRBJ2-1, the V gene TRBV7-9; D remains unclear. Deletions cut 5 bases from V and 8 bases from J, with 16 bases between. Looked up from germline, CDR1 is SEHNR and CDR2 is FQNEAQ (reference sequence). CDR3 length: 14 amino acids. The CDR3 DNA is TGTGCCAGCAGCCCTCAGCAGCCGGCTGATGAGCAGTTCTTC. Residues: CASSPQQPADEQFF. The variable domain in full, completed from reference TRBV7-9 and TRBJ2-1, reads DTGVSQNPRHKITKRGQNVTFRCDPISEHNRLYWYRQTLGQGPEFLTYFQNEAQLEKSRLLSDRFSAERPKGSFSTLEIQRTEQGDSAMYLCASSPQQPADEQFFGPGTRLTVL.

Comment on this clonotype: Given a much more abundant clone one base away, this may be a read error. This rearrangement joins TRBV24-1 to TRBJ2-1, with D unresolved. The CDR3 length is 13 residues. Germline V gene sequence: CDR1 KGHDR, CDR2 SFDVKD. The germline V and J ends were trimmed by 8 bases and 2 bases, with 9 bases remaining between them. The CDR3 bases are TGTGCCACCACGGATTTACCCTACAATGAGCAGTTCTTC. Encoded protein: CATTDLPYNEQFF.

This clonotype was seen a few times. The gene calls are TRBV20-1 and TRBJ2-5, with 10 bases lining up with TRBD2. The CDR3 contains 16 residues. Trimming took 6 bases from V and 5 from J; bases not matched to a gene: 15. Germline V gene lookup returns CDR1 DFQATT and CDR2 SNEGSKA (reference sequence). CDR3 bases: TGCAGTGCCCATCCGGCTAGCGGGAGCTCAGGGGAGACCCAGTACTTC. Amino acids: CSAHPASGSSGETQYF.

This clonotype was seen many times. This chain links TRBV3-1 with TRBJ1-4; D is possibly TRBD1 (6 bases). Germline V gene data show CDR1 as LGHDT and CDR2 as YNNKEL (reference sequence). V was pared by 4 bases and J by 5 bases, with 11 bases between. CDR3 length equals 14 residues. The CDR3, as DNA: TGTGCCAGCAGCCCGGGGACACCAAATGAAAAACTGTTTTTT. This sequence encodes CASSPGTPNEKLFF.

The J gene is TRBJ2-5, the V gene TRBV7-9, with D perhaps TRBD1 (5 bases). Between the trimmed V and J ends, which lost 1 base and 4 bases, there was a span of 13 bases. This CDR3 spans 15 amino acids. Germline CDR1 is SEHNR and CDR2 is FQNEAQ (reference sequence). The CDR3 spells CASSLGPRAAETQYF. The CDR3 region has the DNA TGTGCCAGCAGCTTAGGACCCAGGGCTGCAGAGACCCAGTACTTC.

This clonotype occurred many times. The genes are TRBV20-1 and TRBJ2-5; the D gene could be TRBD1 or TRBD2 (5 bases each). CDR1 is DFQATT and CDR2 is SNEGSKA in the germline V gene (reference sequence). The CDR3 is made up of 11 amino acids. V lost 1 base, J lost 5 bases, and 5 bases lay in between. The DNA for the CDR3 is TGCAGTGCTAGAGGGGGGGAGACCCAGTACTTC. Translation: CSARGGETQYF.

This clonotype showed up many times. This chain links TRBV6-2 or TRBV6-3 with TRBJ2-7; TRBD2 might be the D (5 bases). This CDR3 region has 15 residues. The germline V gene encodes CDR1 MNHEY and CDR2 SVGEGT. V lost 0 bases and J lost 1, with 10 bases in between. The CDR3 region is CASSYSGDGSYEQYF. CDR3 DNA: TGTGCCAGCAGTTACTCGGGAGACGGGTCCTACGAGCAGTACTTC.

This clonotype was observed a few times. The chain has TRBV25-1 and TRBJ1-2; D unresolved. Germline V gene lookup returns CDR1 MGHDK and CDR2 SYGVNS. V lost 6 bases and J lost 4, with 12 bases in between. The CDR3 is made up of 13 amino acids. The CDR3 sequence is CASRAAVSYGYTF. The CDR3 DNA reads as TGTGCCAGCAGAGCGGCCGTGTCCTATGGCTACACCTTC.

This clonotype was detected ten times or more. An end of the junction differs from the germline gene, which may be a read error. V and J are TRBV11-2 and TRBJ2-7, with 9 bases identical to TRBD2. The CDR3 length is 16 residues. Germline V gene sequence: CDR1 SGHAT, CDR2 FQNNGV. The CDR3 DNA reads TGTGCCAGCAGTTTAGGGCTAGCGGGAACCGTCTACGAGCAGTACTTC. As protein: CASSLGLAGTVYEQYF.

This clonotype was detected many times. V and J are TRBV28 and TRBJ2-7, with 9 bases lining up with TRBD1. CDR1 and CDR2 from the germline V gene are MDHEN and SYDVKM. The J segment lost 4 bases and the V segment lost 6 bases, leaving 7 bases of the junction unmatched. This CDR3 has 14 residues. For the CDR3, the DNA is TGTGCCAGCAGACCCGGGACAGGGTTATACGAGCAGTACTTC. Encoded protein: CASRPGTGLYEQYF.

The chain employs TRBV19 and TRBJ2-7, with 14 bases fitting TRBD2. CDR3 size: 16 residues. V lost 5 bases and J lost 3; bases outside the gene matches: 6. The germline gives CDR1 LNHDA, CDR2 SQIVND (reference sequence). DNA of the CDR3: TGTGCCAGTAGTCCTGGGGGACTAGCGGGAGTCTACGAGCAGTACTTC. Translated: CASSPGGLAGVYEQYF.

This clonotype was detected many times. V is TRBV20-1 and J is TRBJ2-7; 7 bases agree with TRBD2. The V and J ends lost 6 bases and 0 bases, in that order; junction bases with no gene match: 8. Germline V lookup: CDR1 DFQATT, CDR2 SNEGSKA (reference sequence). This CDR3 region has 14 residues. CDR3 bases: TGCAGTGCCGGGGACTATCGAAGCTCCTACGAGCAGTACTTC. Its protein is CSAGDYRSSYEQYF.

This clonotype was picked up a small number of times. This rearrangement joins TRBV20-1 to TRBJ1-5, with D tentatively TRBD1 (6 bases). V was cut by 0 bases and J by 2 bases, with 8 bases left in between. CDR3 length equals 14 residues. In germline, CDR1 is DFQATT, CDR2 SNEGSKA (reference sequence). CDR3 DNA sequence: TGCAGTGCTAGAGACAGGGGAGGCAATCAGCCCCAGCATTTT. Its protein product is CSARDRGGNQPQHF.